The subject of this entry is one TCR beta chain. This entry belongs to a study of T cell changes during pregnancy in multiple sclerosis. Profiling relied on immunoSEQ multiplex PCR, and the TCRdb table lists in-frame clones only, not all of them. The sample records about 69,000 clones, under 95% being singletons. Trimming pared 7 bases from V and 4 bases from J, leaving 20 bases between. CDR1 is SGHTA and CDR2 is FQGNSA in the germline V gene. The CDR3 is 16 amino acids. The TCR originated in a female donor with multiple sclerosis, enrolled in a pregnancy study. This chain connects TRBV7-2 to TRBJ1-3, with D perhaps TRBD1 (6 bases). The material was peripheral blood, obtained in the third trimester of pregnancy. In nucleotides, the CDR3 is TGTGCCAGCACCCCCCGGATGGGGGCGGTGGGAAACACCATATATTTT. This gives the protein CASTPRMGAVGNTIYF.